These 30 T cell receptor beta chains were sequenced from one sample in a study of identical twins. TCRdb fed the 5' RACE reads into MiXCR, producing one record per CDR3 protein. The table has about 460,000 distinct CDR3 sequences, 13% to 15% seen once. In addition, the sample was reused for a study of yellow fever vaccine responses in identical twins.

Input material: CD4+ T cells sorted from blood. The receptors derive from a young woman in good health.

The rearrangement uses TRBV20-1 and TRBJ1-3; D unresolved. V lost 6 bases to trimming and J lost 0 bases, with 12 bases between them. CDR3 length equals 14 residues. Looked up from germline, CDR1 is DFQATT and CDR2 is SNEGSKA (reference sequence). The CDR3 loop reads CSAGYGRSGNTIYF. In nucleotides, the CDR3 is TGCAGTGCAGGCTACGGGCGCTCTGGAAACACCATATATTTT.

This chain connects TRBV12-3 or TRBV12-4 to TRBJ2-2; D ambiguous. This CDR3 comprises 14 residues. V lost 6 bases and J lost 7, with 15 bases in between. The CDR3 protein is CASRESSRLGELFF. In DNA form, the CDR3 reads TGTGCCAGCAGGGAGAGTAGTAGGCTCGGGGAGCTGTTTTTT.

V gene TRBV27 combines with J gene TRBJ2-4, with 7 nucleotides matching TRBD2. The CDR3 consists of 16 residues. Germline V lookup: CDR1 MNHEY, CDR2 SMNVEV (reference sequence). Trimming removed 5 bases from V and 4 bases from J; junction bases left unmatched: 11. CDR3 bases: TGTGCCAGCAGTCCCCTAATTTGGGAGGGGAAAAACATTCAGTACTTC. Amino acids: CASSPLIWEGKNIQYF.

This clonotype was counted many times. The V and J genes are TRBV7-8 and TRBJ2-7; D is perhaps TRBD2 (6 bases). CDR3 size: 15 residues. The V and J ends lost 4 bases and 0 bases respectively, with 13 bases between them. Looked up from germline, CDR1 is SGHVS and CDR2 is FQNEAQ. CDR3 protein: CASSSLSDYSYEQYF. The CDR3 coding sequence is TGTGCCAGCAGCTCCCTGTCGGACTACTCCTACGAGCAGTACTTC.

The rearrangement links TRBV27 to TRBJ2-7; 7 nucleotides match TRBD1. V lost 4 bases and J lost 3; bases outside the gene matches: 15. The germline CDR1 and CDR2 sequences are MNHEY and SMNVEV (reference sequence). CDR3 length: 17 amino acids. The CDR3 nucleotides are TGTGCCAGCAGTTACCAATCGAATACAGGGGTAGGCTACGAGCAGTACTTC. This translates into CASSYQSNTGVGYEQYF.

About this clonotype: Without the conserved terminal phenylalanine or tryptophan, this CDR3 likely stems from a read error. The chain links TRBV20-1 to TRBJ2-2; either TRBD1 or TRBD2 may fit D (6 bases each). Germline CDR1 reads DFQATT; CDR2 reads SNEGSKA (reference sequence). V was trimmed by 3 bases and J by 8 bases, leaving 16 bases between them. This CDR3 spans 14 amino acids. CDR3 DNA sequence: TGCAGTGCTAGTGGGGGGCCCGTCCATGGGGAGCTGTTTTCT. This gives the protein CSASGGPVHGELFS.

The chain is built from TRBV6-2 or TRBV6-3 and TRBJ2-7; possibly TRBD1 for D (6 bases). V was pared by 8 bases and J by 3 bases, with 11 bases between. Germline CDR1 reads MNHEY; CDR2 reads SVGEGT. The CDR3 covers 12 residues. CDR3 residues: CASWSGHYEQYF. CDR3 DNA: TGTGCCAGCTGGTCGGGACACTACGAGCAGTACTTC.

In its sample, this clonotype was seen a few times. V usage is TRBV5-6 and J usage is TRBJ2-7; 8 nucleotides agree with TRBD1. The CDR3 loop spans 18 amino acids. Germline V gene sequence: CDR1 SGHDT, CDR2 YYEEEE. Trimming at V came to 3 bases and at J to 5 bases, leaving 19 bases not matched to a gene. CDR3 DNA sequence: TGTGCCAGCAGCTCGTTATCATTTCGGACAGGGTCCGGGGACGAGCAGTACTTC. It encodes CASSSLSFRTGSGDEQYF.

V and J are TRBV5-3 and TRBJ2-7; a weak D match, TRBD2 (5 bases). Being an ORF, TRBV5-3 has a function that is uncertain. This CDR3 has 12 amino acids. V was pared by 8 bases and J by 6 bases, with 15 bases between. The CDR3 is CARSPGNREQYF. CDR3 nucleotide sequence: TGTGCCAGGAGCCCCGGGAACCGCGAGCAGTACTTC.

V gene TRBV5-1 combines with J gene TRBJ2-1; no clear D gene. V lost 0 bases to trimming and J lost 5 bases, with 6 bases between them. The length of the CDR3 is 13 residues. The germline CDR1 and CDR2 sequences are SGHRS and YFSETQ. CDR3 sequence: CASSLAPNNEQFF. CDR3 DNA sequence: TGCGCCAGCAGCTTGGCACCAAACAATGAGCAGTTCTTC.

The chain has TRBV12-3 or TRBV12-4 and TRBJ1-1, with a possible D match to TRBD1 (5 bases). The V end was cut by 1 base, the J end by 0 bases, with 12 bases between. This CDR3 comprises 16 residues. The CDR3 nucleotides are TGTGCCAGCAGTTTAGGGGGGTACAACATGAACACTGAAGCTTTCTTT. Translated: CASSLGGYNMNTEAFF.

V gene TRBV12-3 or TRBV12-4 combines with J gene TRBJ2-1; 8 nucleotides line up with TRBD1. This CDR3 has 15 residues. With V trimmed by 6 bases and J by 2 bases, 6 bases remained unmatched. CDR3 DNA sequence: TGTGCCAGCAGCCAGGGGGCTAGGACCTACAATGAGCAGTTCTTC. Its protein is CASSQGARTYNEQFF.

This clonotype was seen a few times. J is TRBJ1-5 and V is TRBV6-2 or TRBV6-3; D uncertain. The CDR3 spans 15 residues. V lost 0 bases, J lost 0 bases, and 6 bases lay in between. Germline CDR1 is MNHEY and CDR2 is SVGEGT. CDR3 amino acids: CASSYSTSSNQPQHF. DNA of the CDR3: TGTGCCAGCAGTTACTCAACTAGTAGCAATCAGCCCCAGCATTTT.

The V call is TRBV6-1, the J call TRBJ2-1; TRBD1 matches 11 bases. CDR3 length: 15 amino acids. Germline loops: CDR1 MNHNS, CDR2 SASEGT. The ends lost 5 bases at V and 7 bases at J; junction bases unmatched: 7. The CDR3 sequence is CASSRGQGVKNEQFF. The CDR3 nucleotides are TGTGCCAGCAGTAGGGGACAGGGGGTTAAGAATGAGCAGTTCTTC.

In DNA form, the CDR3 reads TGTGCCAGCAGCTTACCCTGGCGTAGCGGGATCTACGAGCAGTACTTC. It codes for CASSLPWRSGIYEQYF. The chain recombines TRBV7-9 with TRBJ2-7; 8 bases map to TRBD2. V gave up 2 bases and J gave up 3 bases; unmatched junction bases: 9. This CDR3 region has 16 residues. Germline V gene data show CDR1 as SEHNR and CDR2 as FQNEAQ (reference sequence).

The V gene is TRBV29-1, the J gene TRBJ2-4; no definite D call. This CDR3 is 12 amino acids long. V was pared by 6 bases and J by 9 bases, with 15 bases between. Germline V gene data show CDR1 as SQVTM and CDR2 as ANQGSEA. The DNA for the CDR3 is TGCAGCGTCTCCGGTTCGAAGCCCATTCAGTACTTC. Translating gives CSVSGSKPIQYF.

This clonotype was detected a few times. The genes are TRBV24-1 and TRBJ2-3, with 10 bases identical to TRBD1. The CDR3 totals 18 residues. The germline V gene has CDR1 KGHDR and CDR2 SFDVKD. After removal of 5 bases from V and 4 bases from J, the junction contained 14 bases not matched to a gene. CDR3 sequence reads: CATSGVPGQGSGSDTQYF. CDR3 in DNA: TGTGCCACCAGTGGCGTCCCGGGACAGGGGTCGGGGTCAGATACGCAGTATTTT.

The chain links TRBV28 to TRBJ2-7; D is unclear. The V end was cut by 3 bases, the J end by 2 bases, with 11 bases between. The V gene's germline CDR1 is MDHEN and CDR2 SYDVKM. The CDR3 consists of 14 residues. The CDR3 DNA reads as TGTGCCAGCAGTTTTGCAGCCACGCCCTACGAGCAGTACTTC. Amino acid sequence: CASSFAATPYEQYF.

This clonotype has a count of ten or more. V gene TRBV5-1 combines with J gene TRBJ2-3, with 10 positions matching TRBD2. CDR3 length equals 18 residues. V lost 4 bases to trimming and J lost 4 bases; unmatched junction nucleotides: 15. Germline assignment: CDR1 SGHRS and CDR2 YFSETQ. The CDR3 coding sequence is TGCGCCAGCAGCAACAACGCGAGAGCGGGAGGGCAGCCAGATACGCAGTATTTT. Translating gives CASSNNARAGGQPDTQYF.

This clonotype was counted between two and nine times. The CDR3 protein is CSARWTSPEQFF. In DNA, the CDR3 is TGCAGTGCTCGCTGGACCAGCCCTGAGCAGTTCTTC. This rearrangement joins TRBV20-1 to TRBJ2-1; D is unresolved. The CDR3 consists of 12 residues. Trimming pared 5 bases from V and 9 bases from J, leaving 14 bases between. CDR1 DFQATT and CDR2 SNEGSKA come from the germline V gene (reference sequence).

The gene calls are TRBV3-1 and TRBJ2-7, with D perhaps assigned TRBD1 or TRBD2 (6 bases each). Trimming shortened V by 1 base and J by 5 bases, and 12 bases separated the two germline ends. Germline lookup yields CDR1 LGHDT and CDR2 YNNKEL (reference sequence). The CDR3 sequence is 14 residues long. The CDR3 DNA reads TGTGCCAGCAGCCAAGTTGTTGGGGGGCACGAGCAGTACTTC. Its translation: CASSQVVGGHEQYF.

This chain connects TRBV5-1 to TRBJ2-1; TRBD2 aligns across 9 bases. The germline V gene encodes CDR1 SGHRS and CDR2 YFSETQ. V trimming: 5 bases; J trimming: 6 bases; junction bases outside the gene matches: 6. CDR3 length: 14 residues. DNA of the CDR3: TGCGCCAGCAGTGGAGCGGGGGGCCCCAATGAGCAGTTCTTC. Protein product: CASSGAGGPNEQFF.

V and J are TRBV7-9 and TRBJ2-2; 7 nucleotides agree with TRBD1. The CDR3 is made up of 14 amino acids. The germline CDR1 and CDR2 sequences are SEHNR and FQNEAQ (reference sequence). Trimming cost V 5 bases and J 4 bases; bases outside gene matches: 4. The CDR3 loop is CASSRGQPTGELFF. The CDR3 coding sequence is TGTGCCAGCAGCAGGGGACAGCCCACCGGGGAGCTGTTTTTT.

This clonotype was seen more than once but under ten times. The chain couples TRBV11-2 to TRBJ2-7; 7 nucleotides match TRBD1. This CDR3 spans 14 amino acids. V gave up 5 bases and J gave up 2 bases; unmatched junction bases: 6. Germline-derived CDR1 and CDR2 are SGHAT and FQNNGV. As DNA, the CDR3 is TGTGCCAGCAGCGCTCGACAGGGTCCCTACGAGCAGTACTTC. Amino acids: CASSARQGPYEQYF.

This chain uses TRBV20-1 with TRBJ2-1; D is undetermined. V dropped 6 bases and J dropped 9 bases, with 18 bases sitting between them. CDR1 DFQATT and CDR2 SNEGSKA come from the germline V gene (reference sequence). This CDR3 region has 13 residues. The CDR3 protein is CSAFGPTLSEQFF. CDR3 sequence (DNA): TGCAGTGCATTCGGACCGACCCTCAGTGAGCAGTTCTTC.

The CDR3 is CASSTPADSYEQYF. DNA for the CDR3: TGTGCCAGCAGTACCCCGGCGGACTCCTACGAGCAGTACTTC. The chain uses TRBV28 and TRBJ2-7; D call uncertain. Germline V CDR1 and CDR2: MDHEN, SYDVKM. Trimming cost V 5 bases and J 0 bases, with 11 bases left between them. This CDR3 is built from 14 residues.

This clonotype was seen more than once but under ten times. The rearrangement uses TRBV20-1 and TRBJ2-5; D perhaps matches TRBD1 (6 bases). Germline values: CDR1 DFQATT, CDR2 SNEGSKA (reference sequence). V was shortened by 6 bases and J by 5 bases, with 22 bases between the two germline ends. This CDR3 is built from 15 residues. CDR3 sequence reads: CSAISLRTVKETQYF. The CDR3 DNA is TGCAGTGCCATTAGCCTCCGGACAGTGAAGGAGACCCAGTACTTC.

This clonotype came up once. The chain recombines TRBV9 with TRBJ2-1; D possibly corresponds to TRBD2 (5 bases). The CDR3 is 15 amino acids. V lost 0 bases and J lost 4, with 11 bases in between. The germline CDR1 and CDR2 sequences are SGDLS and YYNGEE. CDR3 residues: CASSVGLALYNEQFF. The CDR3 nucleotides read TGTGCCAGCAGCGTAGGGCTAGCTCTATACAATGAGCAGTTCTTC.

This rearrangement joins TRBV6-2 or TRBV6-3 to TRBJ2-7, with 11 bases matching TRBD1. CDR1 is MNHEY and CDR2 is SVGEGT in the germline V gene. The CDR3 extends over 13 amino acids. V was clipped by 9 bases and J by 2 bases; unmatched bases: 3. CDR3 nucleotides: TGTGCCAGGACGGGACAGGGGGCCTACGAGCAGTACTTC. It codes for CARTGQGAYEQYF.

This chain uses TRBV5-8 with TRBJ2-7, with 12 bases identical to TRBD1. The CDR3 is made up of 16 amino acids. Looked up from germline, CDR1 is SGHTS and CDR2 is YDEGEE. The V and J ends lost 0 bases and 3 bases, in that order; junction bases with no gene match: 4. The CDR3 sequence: CASSLAGTGGLYEQYF. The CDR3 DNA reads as TGTGCCAGCAGCTTGGCCGGGACAGGGGGCCTCTACGAGCAGTACTTC.